What follows describes a single T cell receptor (beta chain). The data were taken from a study of early T cells in non-severe SARS-CoV-2 infection. Individual cDNA molecules received unique molecular identifiers during library preparation. From the 5' RACE reads, TCRdb called clonotypes with MiXCR, one entry per CDR3 protein. Here the sample spans some 64,000 distinct CDR3 sequences, roughly a fifth being singletons. The CDR3 is 13 residues long. Germline CDR1 reads MNHNY; CDR2 reads SVGAGI (reference sequence). V was cut by 8 bases and J by 0 bases, with 10 bases left in between. The sequences come from whole blood, collected at baseline. This sequence joins TRBV6-6 and TRBJ1-1; D ambiguous. The receptor comes from an adult who was a healthcare worker with PCR-confirmed SARS-CoV-2 infection or an uninfected control (not recorded which). The CDR3 is CASHPGVNTEAFF. The CDR3 DNA sequence: TGTGCCAGCCACCCAGGTGTGAACACTGAAGCTTTCTTT.